The sequence of this T cell receptor (beta chain) was determined in a study of PD-L1 blockade in urothelial cancer. Across the study: It was at 3 weeks (second dose) and 6 weeks after treatment start that blood was analyzed.

Noted time point: pretreatment peripheral blood. Enrolled patients showed locally advanced or metastatic urothelial carcinoma. The CDR3 sequence is 13 residues long. Germline CDR1 is SEHNR and CDR2 is FQNEAQ (reference sequence). V was shortened by 5 bases and J by 4 bases, with 12 bases between the two germline ends. Assay: immunoSEQ multiplex PCR; the TCRdb copy retains only in-frame clones and omits some. The table records some 120,000 clones, around 85% of them present only once. This clone was observed a handful of times. Sequenced here: PBMCs, sampled around atezolizumab (anti-PD-L1) treatment. The genes are TRBV7-9 and TRBJ2-7; a possible D gene is TRBD1 (6 bases). This TCR came from a man aged 45-60 years with urothelial cancer. The CDR3 protein is CASSPGQTYEQYF. In nucleotides, the CDR3 is TGTGCCAGCAGCCCCGGACAGACTTACGAGCAGTACTTC.